This is a list of T cell receptor beta chains from one sample in a study of blood T cell repertoires in COVID-19. TCRdb's copy holds only in-frame clones and misses some; the assay was immunoSEQ multiplex PCR. The sample records some 26,000 clones, 65% to 85% being singletons. What was sequenced was peripheral blood. These receptors came from a man over 45 with COVID-19, enrolled during active disease. The CDR3 runs from the conserved cysteine through the conserved F or W. D genes are given only for firm matches. Not every row has a clone size; where given, it reads once, few, many or a size class.

CDR3 DNA	CDR3 protein	J gene	V gene	D gene	clone size
TGTGCTAGTGGTCCGGAATGGGAGCCCCAAGCTTTCTTT	CASGPEWEPQAFF	TRBJ1-1	TRBV12-5	NA	once
TGTGCCTGGAGGTTGTGGGGGCCTACCTACGAGCAGTACTTC	CAWRLWGPTYEQYF	TRBJ2-7	TRBV30	NA	NA
TGCAGCGTTGTATTGTCACCGGGACAGTGGTCCCGACCCGATTCCCCCCCTAACTTC	CSVVLSPGQWSRPDSPPNF	TRBJ2-7	TRBV29-1	TRBD1	NA
TGTGCCAGCAGTCCCGGGACAGGTTTCACACCCCTCCACTTT	CASSPGTGFTPLHF	TRBJ1-6	TRBV28	TRBD1	NA
TGTGCCAGTACCCCGGGACAGGGATTTCAGCCCCAGCATTTT	CASTPGQGFQPQHF	TRBJ1-5	TRBV19	TRBD1	once
TGTGCCAGCAGCCCGGAGGAGGAGGGGTTAGCGGTCGATACGCAGTATTTT	CASSPEEEGLAVDTQYF	TRBJ2-3	TRBV21-1	NA	few
TGTGCCATCACTGCAAGGGGGAGCCTCTCTGGAAACACCATATATTTT	CAITARGSLSGNTIYF	TRBJ1-3	TRBV10-3	NA	NA
TGTGCCAGCAGTGAAGGCGGGACAGCTAATGAAAAACTGTTTTTT	CASSEGGTANEKLFF	TRBJ1-4	TRBV6-1	TRBD1	once
TGTGCCAGTAGTATCCGAGGGACAGGGTCGAGCTCTGGAAACACCATATATTTT	CASSIRGTGSSSGNTIYF	TRBJ1-3	TRBV19	TRBD1	NA
TGTGCCAGCAGCTTAGCGGGGCGGCCGCCTACCTACGAGCAGTACTTC	CASSLAGRPPTYEQYF	TRBJ2-7	TRBV7-2	NA	NA
TGTGCCAGCAGCGTAGAGGACTATCGTGAGACCCAGTACTTC	CASSVEDYRETQYF	TRBJ2-5	TRBV9	NA	few
TGTGCCAGTAGTGTGGATCCGGGACTCTCCGAGCAGTACTTC	CASSVDPGLSEQYF	TRBJ2-7	TRBV19	NA	NA
TGCGCCAGCCAACGGTCGGGAGATACGCAGTATTTT	CASQRSGDTQYF	TRBJ2-3	TRBV10-1	NA	NA
TGTGCCAGCAGTACAGGGGGCGCAGGGTATACTGAAGCTTTCTTT	CASSTGGAGYTEAFF	TRBJ1-1	TRBV6-5	TRBD1	NA
TGTGCCAGCAGCTTGGACGGCCAAGAGACCCAGTACTTC	CASSLDGQETQYF	TRBJ2-5	TRBV5-4	NA	NA
TGTGCCACCCCCCCCAAGTGGGCCCCGTACAATGAGCAGTTCTTC	CATPPKWAPYNEQFF	TRBJ2-1	TRBV24-1	NA	NA
TGTGCCAGCAGCTGGGATAGCGGGAGAACAGATACGCAGTATTTT	CASSWDSGRTDTQYF	TRBJ2-3	TRBV7-6	TRBD2	NA
TGTGCCTGGATACGTCCCAGGCGTGGAAACACCATATATTTT	CAWIRPRRGNTIYF	TRBJ1-3	TRBV30	NA	NA
TGCAGCGCAGGGACAGGGGGCGATTCACCCCTCCACTTT	CSAGTGGDSPLHF	TRBJ1-6	TRBV29-1	TRBD1	NA
TGTGCCAGTAGTATAGAAGGTCCCATTTCCGGGACAGATACGCAGTATTTT	CASSIEGPISGTDTQYF	TRBJ2-3	TRBV19	NA	few
TGTGCCTCCAACCCCCGGGCGGGTGGCTACACCTTC	CASNPRAGGYTF	TRBJ1-2	TRBV19	NA	NA
TGTGCCAGCAGTGAGTCAGTCACAGATACGCAGTATTTT	CASSESVTDTQYF	TRBJ2-3	TRBV6-4	NA	NA
TGTGCCAGCAGGGTAGGGGTGAACACTGAAGCTTTCTTT	CASRVGVNTEAFF	TRBJ1-1	TRBV13	NA	NA
TGTGCCCGCAGTGACCACGCCGGGGGGAAGGAGACCCAGTACTTC	CARSDHAGGKETQYF	TRBJ2-5	TRBV2	TRBD2	NA
TGTGCCAGCAGGCCCCTTGACAGGGACCACGAGCAGTACTTC	CASRPLDRDHEQYF	TRBJ2-7	TRBV7-9	TRBD1	few
TGTGCCAGCAGCCAAGGCGACAGGGCCCATGAGCAGTTCTTC	CASSQGDRAHEQFF	TRBJ2-1	TRBV3-1/TRBV3-2	TRBD1	NA
TGCAGCTTGGGACAGGGAGACACTGAAGCTTTCTTT	CSLGQGDTEAFF	TRBJ1-1	TRBV29-1	TRBD1	NA
TGTGCCAGCAGTTATTCTGGGGGCAACACTGAAGCTTTCTTT	CASSYSGGNTEAFF	TRBJ1-1	TRBV6-5	NA	NA
TGTGCCAGCAGCCATAGGTCCGTTTCGAGAGGGTCGGTGTCCGGGGAGCTGTTTTTT	CASSHRSVSRGSVSGELFF	TRBJ2-2	TRBV14	NA	NA
TGTGCCAGCTCCTTTTGGACAGGGGAGATGAACACTGAAGCTTTCTTT	CASSFWTGEMNTEAFF	TRBJ1-1	TRBV6-6	TRBD1	NA
TGTGCCAGCAGGGGTGAGGTTCAGCCCCAGCATTTT	CASRGEVQPQHF	TRBJ1-5	TRBV2	NA	few
TGCGCCAGCAGCTTAAGTCCGAATGCCGGGACTAGCGGCACAGATACGCAGTATTTT	CASSLSPNAGTSGTDTQYF	TRBJ2-3	TRBV5-1	TRBD2	NA
TGTGCCAGCAGCCAGCCGACAGGGGGGGAGTTCTTC	CASSQPTGGEFF	TRBJ2-1	TRBV3-1/TRBV3-2	TRBD1	NA
TGTGCCAGCAGCCAAGGGCAGTCAGGAAACACCATATATTTT	CASSQGQSGNTIYF	TRBJ1-3	TRBV3-1/TRBV3-2	NA	few
TGTGCCAGCAGTCCCTTTGGGCGGGGACACAATGAGCAGTTCTTC	CASSPFGRGHNEQFF	TRBJ2-1	TRBV27	NA	NA
TGTGCCAGCTCGTCCAGCCGAGGGAACACTGAAGCTTTCTTT	CASSSSRGNTEAFF	TRBJ1-1	TRBV18	NA	NA
TGTGCCAGCAGCTCGGGACTATTTTACAATGAGCAGTTCTTC	CASSSGLFYNEQFF	TRBJ2-1	TRBV11-3	TRBD2	NA
TGCAGCGTATGGGACAGCACAACTAATGAAAAACTGTTTTTT	CSVWDSTTNEKLFF	TRBJ1-4	TRBV29-1	TRBD1	few